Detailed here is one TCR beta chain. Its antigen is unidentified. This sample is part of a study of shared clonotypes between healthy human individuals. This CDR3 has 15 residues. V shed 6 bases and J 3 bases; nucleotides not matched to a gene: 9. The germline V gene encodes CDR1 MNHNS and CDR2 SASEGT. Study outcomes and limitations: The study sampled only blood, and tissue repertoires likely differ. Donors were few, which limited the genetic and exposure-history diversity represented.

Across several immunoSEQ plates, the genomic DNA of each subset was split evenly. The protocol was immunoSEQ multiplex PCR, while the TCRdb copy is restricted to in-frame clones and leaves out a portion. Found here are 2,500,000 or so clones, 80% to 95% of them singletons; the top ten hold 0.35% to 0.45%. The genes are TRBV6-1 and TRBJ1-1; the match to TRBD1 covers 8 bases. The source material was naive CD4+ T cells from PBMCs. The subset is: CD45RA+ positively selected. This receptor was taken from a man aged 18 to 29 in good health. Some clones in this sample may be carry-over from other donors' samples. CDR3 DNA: TGTGCCAGCAGATCGACAGGGGCGGGAGACACTGAAGCTTTCTTT. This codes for CASRSTGAGDTEAFF.